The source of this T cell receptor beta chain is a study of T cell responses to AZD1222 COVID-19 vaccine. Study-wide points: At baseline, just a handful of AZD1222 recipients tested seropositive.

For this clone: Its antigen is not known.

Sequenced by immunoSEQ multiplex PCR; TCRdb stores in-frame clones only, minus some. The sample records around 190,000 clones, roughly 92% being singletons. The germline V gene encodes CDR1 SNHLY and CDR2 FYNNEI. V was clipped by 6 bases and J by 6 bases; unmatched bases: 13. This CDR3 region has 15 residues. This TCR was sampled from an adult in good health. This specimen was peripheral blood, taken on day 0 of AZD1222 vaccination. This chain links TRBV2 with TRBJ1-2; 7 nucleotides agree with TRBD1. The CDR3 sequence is CASSERHRGRHGYTF. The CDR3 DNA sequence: TGTGCCAGCAGCGAGCGCCACAGGGGACGGCATGGCTACACCTTC.